The clone carrying this T cell receptor (beta chain) was counted a few times. This sample was included in a study of shared T cell receptors in the human thymus. This table comes from immunoSEQ multiplex PCR, and its TCRdb copy is limited to in-frame clones, with some not included. Here the sample spans roughly 660,000 clones, 70% to 90% being singletons. V was clipped by 4 bases and J by 0 bases, with 6 bases between them. Germline-derived CDR1 and CDR2 are MNHEY and SMNVEV (reference sequence). CDR3 size: 13 residues. The sample was also reused in another study, on human thymus T cells. That paper notes: All donors were healthy Finnish infants who were undergoing corrective surgery to treat congenital heart defects. Corrective cardiac operations yielded the resected thymus tissue. Thymic as well as blood repertoires seemed to favor certain V and J genes unevenly. The related literature has documented a marked overlap of thymic repertoires among unrelated individuals.

The V call is TRBV27, the J call TRBJ2-5; no firm D call. The sequenced material came from thymocytes. This clonotype originated in a boy younger than two with a congenital heart defect. In DNA, the CDR3 is TGTGCCAGCAGTTCAGCGTACCAAGAGACCCAGTACTTC. Its protein product is CASSSAYQETQYF.